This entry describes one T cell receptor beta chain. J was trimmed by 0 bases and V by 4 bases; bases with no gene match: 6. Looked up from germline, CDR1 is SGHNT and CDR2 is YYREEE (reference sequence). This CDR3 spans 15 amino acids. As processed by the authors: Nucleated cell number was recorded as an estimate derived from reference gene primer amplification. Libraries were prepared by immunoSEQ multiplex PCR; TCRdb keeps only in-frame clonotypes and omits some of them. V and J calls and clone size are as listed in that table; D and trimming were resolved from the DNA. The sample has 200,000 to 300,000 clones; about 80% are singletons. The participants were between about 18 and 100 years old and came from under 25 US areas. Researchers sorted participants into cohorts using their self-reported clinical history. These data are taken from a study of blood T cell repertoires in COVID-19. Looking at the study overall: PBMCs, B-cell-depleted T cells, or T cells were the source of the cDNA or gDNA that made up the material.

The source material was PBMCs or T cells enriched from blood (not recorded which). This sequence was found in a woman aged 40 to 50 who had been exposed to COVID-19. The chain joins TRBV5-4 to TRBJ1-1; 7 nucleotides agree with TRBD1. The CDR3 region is CASSRTGNMNTEAFF. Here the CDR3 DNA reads TGTGCCAGCAGCCGGACAGGAAACATGAACACTGAAGCTTTCTTT.